These 21 T cell receptor beta chains originate from one sample sequenced in a study of identical twins. TCRdb fed the 5' RACE reads into MiXCR, producing one record per CDR3 protein. This sample yields fewer than 650,000 distinct CDR3 sequences, of which about 7% are seen a single time; less than 2% belongs to the top ten. The same data also went into a second study, on yellow fever vaccine responses in identical twins.

Material: PBMCs. The receptors originated from a woman between 18 and 29 years old in good health.

The gene calls are TRBV6-1 and TRBJ1-5, with TRBD1 matching over 10 bases. The CDR3 is 15 residues long. The V segment lost 6 bases and the J segment 4 bases; nucleotides outside the gene matches: 6. The germline gives CDR1 MNHNS, CDR2 SASEGT. In nucleotides, the CDR3 is TGTGCCAGCAGGAGACAGGGGGCGGAAAATCAGCCCCAGCATTTT. This sequence encodes CASRRQGAENQPQHF.

This clonotype showed up many times. Written as DNA, the CDR3 is TGCGCCAGCAGGCCGGGACAGGGGAACCTGGCGGCCAACGAGCAGTACTTC. Translating it yields CASRPGQGNLAANEQYF. V is TRBV5-1 and J is TRBJ2-7, with 10 bases identical to TRBD1. In germline, CDR1 is SGHRS, CDR2 YFSETQ. The CDR3 is 17 amino acids. After removal of 5 bases from V and 5 bases from J, the junction contained 16 bases not matched to a gene.

This clonotype came up once. V usage is TRBV2 and J usage is TRBJ2-6; 7 positions match TRBD2. V shed 5 bases, J shed 0 bases, and the junction held 13 bases outside the gene matches. The CDR3 runs 19 residues. From germline, CDR1 is SNHLY and CDR2 FYNNEI. The CDR3 region is CASSPPGSGYSSGANVLTF. The CDR3 bases are TGTGCCAGCAGTCCTCCAGGTAGCGGGTATAGCTCTGGGGCCAACGTCCTGACTTTC.

This clonotype was seen only a few times. CDR3 sequence reads: CASSPSEDRGEKLFF. The CDR3 nucleotides are TGTGCCAGCAGTCCGAGTGAAGACAGGGGCGAAAAACTGTTTTTT. The chain is built from TRBV28 and TRBJ1-4, with 8 nucleotides matching TRBD1. This CDR3 has 15 residues. The V and J ends lost 5 bases and 8 bases, in that order; junction bases with no gene match: 10. The germline V gene has CDR1 MDHEN and CDR2 SYDVKM. Full variable domain (rest looked up from reference TRBV28 and TRBJ1-4): DVKVTQSSRYLVKRTGEKVFLECVQDMDHENMFWYRQDPGLGLRLIYFSYDVKMKEKGDIPEGYSVSREKKERFSLILESASTNQTSMYLCASSPSEDRGEKLFFGSGTQLSVL.

The table lists this clonotype with many counts. The chain couples TRBV5-5 to TRBJ1-6; D ambiguous. Deletions cut 4 bases from V and 0 bases from J, with 11 bases between. The CDR3 has 16 residues. Germline CDR1 reads SGHKS; CDR2 reads YYEKEE (reference sequence). CDR3 nucleotide sequence: TGTGCCAGCAGCCCACACGGCAGCTCCTATAATTCACCCCTCCACTTT. Protein: CASSPHGSSYNSPLHF.

This clonotype came up a few times. The chain has TRBV7-9 and TRBJ2-2, with D hard to call. Germline-derived CDR1 and CDR2 are SEHNR and FQNEAQ (reference sequence). V was shortened by 1 base and J by 4 bases, with 10 bases between the two germline ends. The CDR3 runs 15 residues. The CDR3 coding sequence is TGTGCCAGCAGCTTAGTTTGGGGTAGCACCGGGGAGCTGTTTTTT. Translation: CASSLVWGSTGELFF.

In its sample, this clonotype was seen a few times. The chain is built from TRBV11-3 and TRBJ2-1, with 9 bases fitting TRBD1. Germline-derived CDR1 and CDR2 are SGHNT and YENEEA. CDR3 size: 15 residues. Unmatched junction bases numbered 11, after V lost 6 bases and J lost 8 bases. This CDR3 reads CASRSTGGIQYEQFF. In nucleotides, the CDR3 is TGTGCCAGCAGGTCGACAGGGGGTATTCAATATGAGCAGTTCTTC.

The table lists this clonotype with many counts. The CDR3 sequence: CASSWYGGYTF. The CDR3 DNA follows: TGTGCCAGCAGTTGGTATGGGGGCTACACCTTC. The rearrangement links TRBV12-3 or TRBV12-4 to TRBJ1-2, with D hard to call. The CDR3 totals 11 residues. Trimming took off 4 bases at V and 8 bases at J, with 8 bases between the two ends.

This clonotype was recorded at least ten times. J is TRBJ1-2 and V is TRBV15, with D tentatively TRBD1 (5 bases). V gave up 5 bases and J gave up 3 bases, with 13 bases separating them. Germline V gene data show CDR1 as LNHNV and CDR2 as YYDKDF (reference sequence). The CDR3 loop spans 14 amino acids. CDR3 coding DNA: TGTGCCACCAGCGAGGACAAACGGGACTATGGCTACACCTTC. Its translation: CATSEDKRDYGYTF.

This clonotype was counted many times. The V gene is TRBV7-8, the J gene TRBJ2-7; maybe TRBD2 (6 bases). Per germline, CDR1 SGHVS and CDR2 FQNEAQ. V lost 1 base to trimming and J lost 6 bases, with 19 bases between them. The CDR3 runs 16 residues. The CDR3: CASSLGSATSYSEQYF. The CDR3 coding sequence is TGTGCCAGCAGCTTAGGGAGTGCCACTAGCTATAGCGAGCAGTACTTC.

This clonotype came up a few times. The J gene is TRBJ1-2, the V gene TRBV5-1; D possibly corresponds to TRBD1 (5 bases). Trimming took 1 base from V and 0 from J, leaving 10 bases between them. Germline CDR1 reads SGHRS; CDR2 reads YFSETQ. There are 15 residues in the CDR3. CDR3 DNA: TGCGCCAGCAGCTTGATGGACAAACCTAACTATGGCTACACCTTC. Protein sequence: CASSLMDKPNYGYTF.

The gene calls are TRBV29-1 and TRBJ1-1; no definite D call. V was clipped by 5 bases and J by 5 bases, with 9 bases between them. Germline V CDR1 and CDR2: SQVTM, ANQGSEA. The CDR3 runs to 11 residues. The CDR3 region has the DNA TGCAGCGTTCCCATTAGAACTGAAGCTTTCTTT. Translated: CSVPIRTEAFF.

The chain carries TRBV6-2 or TRBV6-3 and TRBJ2-7; TRBD1 might be the D (6 bases). This CDR3 comprises 14 residues. The germline V and J ends were trimmed by 6 bases and 0 bases, with 12 bases remaining between them. The germline gives CDR1 MNHEY, CDR2 SVGEGT. CDR3 in amino acids: CASSRGGASYEQYF. The DNA of the CDR3 is TGTGCCAGCAGCCGTGGGGGCGCCTCCTACGAGCAGTACTTC.

About this clonotype itself: A read error may be the cause here, since a much bigger clone is one base away. This chain connects TRBV3-1 to TRBJ2-1; weak D call: TRBD2 (7 bases). In germline, CDR1 is LGHDT, CDR2 YNNKEL (reference sequence). CDR3 length equals 15 residues. The DNA of the CDR3 is TGTGCCAGCACCCAAGGGGAGGGGGGTTTCAGTTTACGGGTCTTC. It yields the protein CASTQGEGGFSLRVF.

This clonotype was detected many times. The J gene is TRBJ2-1, the V gene TRBV29-1; D remains unclear. The CDR3 length is 14 residues. The germline V gene has CDR1 SQVTM and CDR2 ANQGSEA. Deletions cut 0 bases from V and 10 bases from J, with 16 bases between. CDR3 bases: TGCAGCGTTGAAGATCTTTCAGTTATCGGGGAGCAGTTCTTC. Translation: CSVEDLSVIGEQFF.

This clonotype was detected ten times or more. The rearrangement uses TRBV20-1 and TRBJ1-1, with a tentative D call TRBD1 (5 bases). The CDR3 covers 12 residues. The germline gives CDR1 DFQATT, CDR2 SNEGSKA (reference sequence). With 0 bases removed from V and 5 bases from J, the gap between germline ends came to 7 bases. DNA of the CDR3: TGCAGTGCTAGAGAGGGGGGAACTGAAGCTTTCTTT. Translation gives CSAREGGTEAFF.

This clonotype was found a few times. This chain links TRBV3-1 with TRBJ2-3, with D unclear. Trimming shortened V by 0 bases and J by 1 base, and 14 bases separated the two germline ends. The germline gives CDR1 LGHDT, CDR2 YNNKEL (reference sequence). CDR3 length: 17 amino acids. CDR3 sequence: CASSQDSFLRRTDTQYF. In DNA form, the CDR3 reads TGTGCCAGCAGCCAAGATTCTTTCCTCCGACGCACAGATACGCAGTATTTT.

This clonotype was counted between two and nine times. The chain links TRBV5-1 to TRBJ2-5; a weak D match, TRBD2 (6 bases). The germline V gene has CDR1 SGHRS and CDR2 YFSETQ. V was cut by 2 bases and J by 0 bases, with 11 bases left in between. This CDR3 comprises 15 residues. The CDR3 loop reads CASSLGGGNQETQYF. The CDR3 DNA reads as TGCGCCAGCAGCTTAGGTGGAGGGAACCAAGAGACCCAGTACTTC. The full variable domain, its missing parts supplied by reference TRBV5-1 and TRBJ2-5, is KAGVTQTPRYLIKTRGQQVTLSCSPISGHRSVSWYQQTPGQGLQFLFEYFSETQRNKGNFPGRFSGRQFSNSRSEMNVSTLELGDSALYLCASSLGGGNQETQYFGPGTRLLVL.

The rearrangement joins TRBV24-1 to TRBJ2-3, with TRBD1 matching 9 bases. This CDR3 contains 16 residues. V was clipped by 6 bases and J by 1 base; unmatched bases: 7. The germline CDR1 and CDR2 sequences are KGHDR and SFDVKD. CDR3 DNA sequence: TGTGCCACCAGTACAGGGGGCGAGGGCCGCACAGATACGCAGTATTTT. As protein: CATSTGGEGRTDTQYF.

This clonotype came up many times. The chain recombines TRBV12-3 or TRBV12-4 with TRBJ1-6; no definite D call. Trimming took off 3 bases at V and 9 bases at J, with 9 bases between the two ends. The CDR3 has 13 amino acids. CDR3 in amino acids: CASSFQVGSPLHF. The DNA of the CDR3 is TGTGCCAGCAGTTTCCAAGTAGGTTCACCCCTCCACTTT.

The rearrangement joins TRBV5-6 to TRBJ2-2, with D hard to call. Trimming removed 5 bases from V and 6 bases from J, with 17 bases in between. The germline gives CDR1 SGHDT, CDR2 YYEEEE. The length of the CDR3 is 15 residues. The CDR3 DNA follows: TGTGCCAGCAGTTTAGACTTGGAATTGGCCGGGGAGCTGTTTTTT. This codes for CASSLDLELAGELFF.